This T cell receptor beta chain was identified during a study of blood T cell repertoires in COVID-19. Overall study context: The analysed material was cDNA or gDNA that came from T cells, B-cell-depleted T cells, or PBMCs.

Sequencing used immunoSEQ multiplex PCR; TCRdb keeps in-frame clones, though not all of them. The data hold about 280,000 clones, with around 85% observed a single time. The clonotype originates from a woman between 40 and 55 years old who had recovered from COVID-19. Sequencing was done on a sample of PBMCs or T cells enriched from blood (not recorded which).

The CDR3 sequence is CASSLSGGTEAFF. The CDR3 bases are TGTGCCAGCAGCTTATCGGGGGGGACTGAAGCTTTCTTT. V usage is TRBV11-3 and J usage is TRBJ1-1, with a tentative D call TRBD1 (5 bases). V was trimmed by 2 bases and J by 5 bases, leaving 9 bases between them. Germline CDR1 and CDR2: SGHNT and YENEEA. The CDR3 contains 13 residues.